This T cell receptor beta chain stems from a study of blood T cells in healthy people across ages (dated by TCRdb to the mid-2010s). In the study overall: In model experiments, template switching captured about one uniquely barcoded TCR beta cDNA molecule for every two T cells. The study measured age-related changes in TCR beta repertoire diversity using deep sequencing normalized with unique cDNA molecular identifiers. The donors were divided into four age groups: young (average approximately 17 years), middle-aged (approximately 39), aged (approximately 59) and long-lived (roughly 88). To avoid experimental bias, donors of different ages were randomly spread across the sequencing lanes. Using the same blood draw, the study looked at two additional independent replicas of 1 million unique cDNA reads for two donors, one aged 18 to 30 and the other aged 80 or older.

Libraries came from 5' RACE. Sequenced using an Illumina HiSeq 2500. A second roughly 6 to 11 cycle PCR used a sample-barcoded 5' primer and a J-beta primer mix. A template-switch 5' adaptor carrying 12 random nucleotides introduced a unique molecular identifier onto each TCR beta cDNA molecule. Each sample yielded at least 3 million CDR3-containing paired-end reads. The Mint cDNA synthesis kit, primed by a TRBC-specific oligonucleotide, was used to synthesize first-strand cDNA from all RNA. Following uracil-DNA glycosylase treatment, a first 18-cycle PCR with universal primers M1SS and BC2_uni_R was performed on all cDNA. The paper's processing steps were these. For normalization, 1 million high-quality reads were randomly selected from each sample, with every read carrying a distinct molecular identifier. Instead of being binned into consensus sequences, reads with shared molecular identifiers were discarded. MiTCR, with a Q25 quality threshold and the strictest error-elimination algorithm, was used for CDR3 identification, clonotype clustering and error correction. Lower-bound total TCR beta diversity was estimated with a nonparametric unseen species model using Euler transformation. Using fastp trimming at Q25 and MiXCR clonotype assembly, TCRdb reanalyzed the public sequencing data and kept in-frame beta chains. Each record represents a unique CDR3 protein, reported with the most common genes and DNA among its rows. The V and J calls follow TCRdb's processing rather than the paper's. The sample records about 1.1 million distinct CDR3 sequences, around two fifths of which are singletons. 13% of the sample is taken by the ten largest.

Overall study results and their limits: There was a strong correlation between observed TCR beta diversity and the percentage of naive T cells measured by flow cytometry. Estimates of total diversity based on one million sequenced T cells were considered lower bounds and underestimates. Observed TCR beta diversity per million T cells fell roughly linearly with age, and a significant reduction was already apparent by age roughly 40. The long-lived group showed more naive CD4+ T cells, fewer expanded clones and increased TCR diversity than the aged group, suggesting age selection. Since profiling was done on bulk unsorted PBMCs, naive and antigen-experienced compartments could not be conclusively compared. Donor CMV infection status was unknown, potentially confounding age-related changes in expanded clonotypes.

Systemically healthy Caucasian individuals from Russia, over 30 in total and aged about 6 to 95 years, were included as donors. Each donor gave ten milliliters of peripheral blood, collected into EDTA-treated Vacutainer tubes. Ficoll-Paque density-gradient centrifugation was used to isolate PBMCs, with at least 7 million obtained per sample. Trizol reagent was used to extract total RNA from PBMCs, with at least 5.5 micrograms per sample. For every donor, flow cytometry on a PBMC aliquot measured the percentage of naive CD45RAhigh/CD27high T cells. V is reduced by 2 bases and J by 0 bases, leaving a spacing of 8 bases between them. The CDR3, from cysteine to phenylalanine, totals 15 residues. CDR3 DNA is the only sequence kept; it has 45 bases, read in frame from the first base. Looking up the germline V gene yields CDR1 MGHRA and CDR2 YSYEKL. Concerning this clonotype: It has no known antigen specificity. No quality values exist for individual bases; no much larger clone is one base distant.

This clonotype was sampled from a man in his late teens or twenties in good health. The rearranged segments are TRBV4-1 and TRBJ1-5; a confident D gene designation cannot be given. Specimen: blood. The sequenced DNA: TGCGCCAGCAGCCAACGGGATAATAGCAATCAGCCCCAGCATTTT. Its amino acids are CASSQRDNSNQPQHF.